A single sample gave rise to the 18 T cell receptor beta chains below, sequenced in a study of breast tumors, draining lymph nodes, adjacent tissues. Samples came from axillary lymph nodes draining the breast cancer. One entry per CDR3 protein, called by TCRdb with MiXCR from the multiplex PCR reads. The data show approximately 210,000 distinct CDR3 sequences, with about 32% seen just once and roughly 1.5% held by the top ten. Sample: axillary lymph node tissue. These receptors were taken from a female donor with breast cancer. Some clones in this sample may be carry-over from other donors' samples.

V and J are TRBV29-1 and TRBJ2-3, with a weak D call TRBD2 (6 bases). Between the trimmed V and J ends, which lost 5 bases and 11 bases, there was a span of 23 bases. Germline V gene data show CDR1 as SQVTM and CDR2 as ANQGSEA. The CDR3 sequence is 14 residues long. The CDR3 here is CSVHGASAYNEQYF. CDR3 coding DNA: TGCAGCGTTCATGGGGCTAGCGCCTACAATGAGCAGTATTTT.

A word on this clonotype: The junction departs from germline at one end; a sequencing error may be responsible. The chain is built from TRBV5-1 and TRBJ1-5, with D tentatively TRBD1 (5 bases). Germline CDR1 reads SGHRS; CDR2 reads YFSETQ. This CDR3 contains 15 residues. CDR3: CASSQDWQGVQPQHF. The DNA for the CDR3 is TGTGCCAGCAGCCAAGATTGGCAGGGTGTCCAGCCCCAGCATTTT.

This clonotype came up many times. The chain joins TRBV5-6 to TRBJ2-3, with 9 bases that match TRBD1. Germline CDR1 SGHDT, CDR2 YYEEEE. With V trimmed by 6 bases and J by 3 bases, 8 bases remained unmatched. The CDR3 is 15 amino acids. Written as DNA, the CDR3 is TGTGCCAGCATCAAAACAGGGGGCGTTACAGATACGCAGTATTTT. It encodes CASIKTGGVTDTQYF.

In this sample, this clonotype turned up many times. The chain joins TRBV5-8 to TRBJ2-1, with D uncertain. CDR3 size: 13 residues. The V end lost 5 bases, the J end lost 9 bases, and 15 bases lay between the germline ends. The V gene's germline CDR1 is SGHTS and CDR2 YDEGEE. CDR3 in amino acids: CASRYRAIPEQFF. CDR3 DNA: TGTGCCAGCAGGTACCGAGCGATCCCTGAGCAGTTCTTC.

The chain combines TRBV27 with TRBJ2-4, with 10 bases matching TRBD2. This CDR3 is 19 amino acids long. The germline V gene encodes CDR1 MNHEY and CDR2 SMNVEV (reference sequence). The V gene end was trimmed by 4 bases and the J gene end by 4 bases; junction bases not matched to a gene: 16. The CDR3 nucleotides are TGTGCCAGCAGTTCCCGGTGGGCAGCGGGAGGGCCCCTAAAAAACATTCAGTACTTC. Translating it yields CASSSRWAAGGPLKNIQYF.

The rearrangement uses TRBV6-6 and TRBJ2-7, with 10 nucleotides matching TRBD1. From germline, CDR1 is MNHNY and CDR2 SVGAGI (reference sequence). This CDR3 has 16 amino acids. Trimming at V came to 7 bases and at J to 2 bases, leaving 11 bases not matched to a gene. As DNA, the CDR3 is TGTGCCAGCAAACAACGACAGGGGGCGATTCCCTACGAGCAGTACTTC. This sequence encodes CASKQRQGAIPYEQYF.

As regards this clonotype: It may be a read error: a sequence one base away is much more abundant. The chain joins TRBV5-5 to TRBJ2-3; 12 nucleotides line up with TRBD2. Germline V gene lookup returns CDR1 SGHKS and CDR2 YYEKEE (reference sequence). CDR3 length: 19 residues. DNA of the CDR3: TGTGCCAGCAGCTGGGAGACTAGCGGGAGCACAGTGCACACAGATGCGCAGTATTTT. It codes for CASSWETSGSTVHTDAQYF.

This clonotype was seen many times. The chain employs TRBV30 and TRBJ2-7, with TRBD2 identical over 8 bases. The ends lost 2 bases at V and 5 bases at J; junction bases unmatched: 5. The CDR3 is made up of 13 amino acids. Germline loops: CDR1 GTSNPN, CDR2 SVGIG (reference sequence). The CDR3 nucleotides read TGTGCCTGGAGTTCGGGAGGGTTCCACGAGCAGTACTTC. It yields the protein CAWSSGGFHEQYF.

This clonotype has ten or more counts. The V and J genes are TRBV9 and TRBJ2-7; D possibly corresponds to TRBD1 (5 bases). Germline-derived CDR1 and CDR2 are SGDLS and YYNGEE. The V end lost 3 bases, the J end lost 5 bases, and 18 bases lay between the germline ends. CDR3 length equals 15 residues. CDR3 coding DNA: TGTGCCAGCAGCGAACAACCAGGGTTCGTACACGAGCAGTACTTC. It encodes CASSEQPGFVHEQYF.

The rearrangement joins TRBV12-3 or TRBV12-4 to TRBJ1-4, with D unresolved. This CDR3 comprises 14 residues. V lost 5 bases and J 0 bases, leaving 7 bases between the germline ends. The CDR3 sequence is CASSARATNEKLFF. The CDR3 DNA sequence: TGTGCCAGCAGTGCCCGGGCAACTAATGAAAAACTGTTTTTT.

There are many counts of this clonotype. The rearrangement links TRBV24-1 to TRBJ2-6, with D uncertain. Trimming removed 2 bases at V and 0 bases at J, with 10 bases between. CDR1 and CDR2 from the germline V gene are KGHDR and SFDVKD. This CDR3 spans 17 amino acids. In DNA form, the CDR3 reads TGTGCCACCAGTGATTCCGCAGTTCTCTCTGGGGCCAACGTCCTGACTTTC. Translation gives CATSDSAVLSGANVLTF.

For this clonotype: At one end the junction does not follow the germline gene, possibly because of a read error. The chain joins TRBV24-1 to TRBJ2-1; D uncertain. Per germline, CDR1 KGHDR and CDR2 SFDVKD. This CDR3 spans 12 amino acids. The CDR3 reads CATLGSGNEQLF. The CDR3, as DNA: TGTGCCACCCTTGGGTCCGGAAACGAGCAGCTCTTC.

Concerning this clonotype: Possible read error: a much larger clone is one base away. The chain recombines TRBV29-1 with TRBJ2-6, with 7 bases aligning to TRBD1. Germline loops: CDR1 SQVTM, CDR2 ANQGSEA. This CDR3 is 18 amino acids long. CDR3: CSVGQTGVPYSGANVLAF. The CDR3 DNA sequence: TGCAGCGTTGGCCAAACAGGGGTTCCCTACTCTGGGGCCAACGTCCTGGCTTTC. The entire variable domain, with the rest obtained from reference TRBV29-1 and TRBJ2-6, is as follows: SAVISQKPSRDICQRGTSLTIQCQVDSQVTMMFWYRQQPGQSLTLIATANQGSEATYESGFVIDKFPISRPNLTFSTLTVSNMSPEDSSIYLCSVGQTGVPYSGANVLAFGAGSRLTVL.

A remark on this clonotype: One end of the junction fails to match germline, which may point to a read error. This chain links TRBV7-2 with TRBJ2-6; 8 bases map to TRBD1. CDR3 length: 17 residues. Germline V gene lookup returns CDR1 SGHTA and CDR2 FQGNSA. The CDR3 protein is CASSADRGGSGANVLTF. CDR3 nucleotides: TGTGCCAGCAGCGCCGACAGGGGAGGATCTGGGGCTAACGTCCTGACTTTC.

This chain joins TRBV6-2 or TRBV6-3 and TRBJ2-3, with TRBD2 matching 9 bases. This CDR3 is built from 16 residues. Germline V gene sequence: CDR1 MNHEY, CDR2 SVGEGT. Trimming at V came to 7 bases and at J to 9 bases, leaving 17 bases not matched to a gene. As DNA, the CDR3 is TGTGCCAGCACCAACGAAGCGGGAGGATACCCACGGACGCAGTATTTT. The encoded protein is CASTNEAGGYPRTQYF.

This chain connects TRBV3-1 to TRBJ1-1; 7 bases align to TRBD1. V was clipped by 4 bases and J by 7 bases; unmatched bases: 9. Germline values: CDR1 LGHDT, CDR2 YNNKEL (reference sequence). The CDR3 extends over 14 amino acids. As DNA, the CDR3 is TGTGCCAGCAGCCCACGACAGGGCTATTATGAAGCTTTCTTT. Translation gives CASSPRQGYYEAFF.

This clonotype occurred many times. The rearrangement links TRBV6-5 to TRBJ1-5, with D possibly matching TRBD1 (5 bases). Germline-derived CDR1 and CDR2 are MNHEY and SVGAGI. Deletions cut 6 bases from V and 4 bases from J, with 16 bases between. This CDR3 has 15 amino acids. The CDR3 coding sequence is TGTGCCAGCAGGACAGCAGGCGGAAGTAATCAGCCCCAGCATTTT. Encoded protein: CASRTAGGSNQPQHF.

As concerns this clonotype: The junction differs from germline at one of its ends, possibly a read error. CDR3 sequence (DNA): TGCAGTGCTAGACGAGGGGGCGCCGTGAACACCGGGGAGCTGGTTTTT. It encodes CSARRGGAVNTGELVF. The V and J genes are TRBV20-1 and TRBJ2-2; 7 positions match TRBD1. CDR1 DFQATT and CDR2 SNEGSKA come from the germline V gene (reference sequence). CDR3 length: 16 residues.